What follows are 30 T cell receptor beta chains derived from one specimen sequenced in a study of OX40 agonist ivuxolimab in advanced cancers. Profiling relied on immunoSEQ multiplex PCR, and the TCRdb table lists in-frame clones only, not all of them. The sample lists roughly 74,000 clones; about nine tenths were seen once. The specimen comprised CD4+ or CD8+ T cells sorted from blood, sampled in a trial of the OX40 agonist ivuxolimab. These receptors originate from an adult with an advanced solid tumor such as melanoma, head and neck, liver or kidney cancer.

This clone was observed a single time. The gene calls are TRBV20-1 and TRBJ2-1; no definite D call. The germline V gene has CDR1 DFQATT and CDR2 SNEGSKA (reference sequence). The V gene lost 3 bases and the J gene lost 6 bases, with 3 bases spanning the gap. CDR3 length: 10 amino acids. CDR3 loop: CSASTNEQFF. The CDR3 nucleotides are TGCAGTGCTAGTACCAATGAGCAGTTCTTC.

V gene TRBV5-1 combines with J gene TRBJ1-1; TRBD1 aligns across 8 bases. The CDR3 consists of 16 residues. V shed 6 bases and J 0 bases; nucleotides not matched to a gene: 10. Germline loops: CDR1 SGHRS, CDR2 YFSETQ. The CDR3 nucleotides are TGCGCCAGCACTCAGGGGGCGATTACCTTGAACACTGAAGCTTTCTTT. It encodes CASTQGAITLNTEAFF.

The chain links TRBV4-2 to TRBJ2-7; the D call may be TRBD1 or TRBD2 (6 bases each). With 0 bases removed from V and 3 bases from J, the gap between germline ends came to 18 bases. Per germline, CDR1 LGHNA and CDR2 YNFKEQ. This CDR3 is 17 amino acids long. The CDR3 here is CASSQEVHGGEGYEQYF. In DNA, the CDR3 is TGTGCCAGCAGCCAAGAGGTCCACGGGGGCGAGGGCTACGAGCAGTACTTC.

V is TRBV6-4 and J is TRBJ2-7; TRBD1 matches 7 bases. Germline loops: CDR1 MRHNA, CDR2 SNTAGT. The CDR3 is made up of 14 amino acids. V was clipped by 6 bases and J by 0 bases; unmatched bases: 5. CDR3 in amino acids: CASSLTGISYEQYF. CDR3 DNA: TGTGCCAGCAGCCTGACAGGGATCTCCTACGAGCAGTACTTC.

The gene calls are TRBV27 and TRBJ1-2, with D maybe TRBD1 (5 bases). Trimming shortened V by 4 bases and J by 7 bases, and 16 bases separated the two germline ends. Germline-derived CDR1 and CDR2 are MNHEY and SMNVEV (reference sequence). The CDR3 runs to 14 residues. The CDR3 coding sequence is TGTGCCAGCAGTTCCCTTATGGGGCCCTCTGGCTACACCTTC. It translates to CASSSLMGPSGYTF.

This chain links TRBV9 with TRBJ1-4; 7 bases fit TRBD1. J lost 0 bases, V lost 4 bases, and 6 bases had no gene match. From germline, CDR1 is SGDLS and CDR2 YYNGEE. The CDR3 contains 16 residues. Here the CDR3 reads CASSITGQATNEKLFF. The CDR3 coding sequence is TGTGCCAGCAGCATTACCGGACAGGCAACTAATGAAAAACTGTTTTTT.

The chain has TRBV27 and TRBJ2-7; D remains unclear. The V end was cut by 2 bases, the J end by 1 base, with 9 bases between. Per germline, CDR1 MNHEY and CDR2 SMNVEV (reference sequence). The CDR3 contains 14 residues. CDR3 amino acids: CASSLIGPSYEQYF. Written as DNA, the CDR3 is TGTGCCAGCAGTTTAATCGGTCCTTCCTACGAGCAGTACTTC.

The V call is TRBV25-1, the J call TRBJ1-5; D not certain. Trimming cost V 1 base and J 7 bases, with 11 bases left between them. Per germline, CDR1 MGHDK and CDR2 SYGVNS. This CDR3 comprises 14 residues. The CDR3 DNA sequence: TGTGCCAGCAGTGAATCTTATGGTGAGCAGCCCCAGCATTTT. Amino acid sequence: CASSESYGEQPQHF.

The genes are TRBV30 and TRBJ1-1; D gene ambiguous. The CDR3 runs 13 residues. Trimming removed 0 bases from V and 4 bases from J, with 9 bases in between. Germline V gives CDR1 GTSNPN, CDR2 SVGIG (reference sequence). The CDR3 DNA follows: TGTGCCTGGAGTGTAAATCAACTCACTGAAGCTTTCTTT. This translates into CAWSVNQLTEAFF.

The V and J genes are TRBV5-8 and TRBJ1-5, with a weak D call TRBD1 (6 bases). The V end lost 1 base, the J end lost 0 bases, and 8 bases lay between the germline ends. This CDR3 comprises 15 residues. CDR1 is SGHTS, CDR2 YDEGEE, per germline. The DNA of the CDR3 is TGTGCCAGCAGCTTGACAGGGAATAGCAATCAGCCCCAGCATTTT. Translating gives CASSLTGNSNQPQHF.

The chain links TRBV10-1 to TRBJ2-3, with 7 positions matching TRBD2. The length of the CDR3 is 16 residues. The ends lost 3 bases at V and 3 bases at J; junction bases unmatched: 9. Germline values: CDR1 WNHNN, CDR2 SYGVQD (reference sequence). The CDR3 region is CASSDPGTTLTDTQYF. DNA of the CDR3: TGCGCCAGCAGTGACCCCGGGACTACCCTAACAGATACGCAGTATTTT.

The rearrangement uses TRBV10-2 and TRBJ1-4; weak D call: TRBD1 (5 bases). This CDR3 spans 14 amino acids. Germline CDR1 and CDR2: WSHSY and SAAADI. The germline V and J ends were trimmed by 10 bases and 6 bases, with 18 bases remaining between them. Here the CDR3 DNA reads TGCGCCACCCCGGACCCCGGGGGTGATGAAAAACTGTTTTTT. Residues: CATPDPGGDEKLFF.

The chain couples TRBV15 to TRBJ2-5; D gene ambiguous. Germline assignment: CDR1 LNHNV and CDR2 YYDKDF (reference sequence). This CDR3 is built from 12 residues. Trimming cost V 5 bases and J 5 bases, with 9 bases left between them. DNA for the CDR3: TGTGCCACCAGCGGCGTGAGGGAGACCCAGTACTTC. Amino acids: CATSGVRETQYF.

This chain joins TRBV11-2 and TRBJ1-2; no clear D. This CDR3 spans 15 amino acids. CDR1 is SGHAT, CDR2 FQNNGV, per germline. Trimming removed 5 bases at V and 4 bases at J, with 17 bases between. In nucleotides, the CDR3 is TGTGCCAGCAGCCCTCTCCTGGGCCCATCCTATGGCTACACCTTC. Residues: CASSPLLGPSYGYTF.

The CDR3 sequence: CASRGTGNSGANVLTF. In DNA form, the CDR3 reads TGTGCCAGCAGGGGGACAGGAAACTCTGGGGCCAACGTCCTGACTTTC. The gene calls are TRBV2 and TRBJ2-6; 8 positions agree with TRBD1. With 6 bases clipped from V and 0 bases from J, the junction kept 4 bases outside the gene matches. In germline, CDR1 is SNHLY, CDR2 FYNNEI. This CDR3 has 16 amino acids.

This chain uses TRBV19 with TRBJ2-7; 8 bases line up with TRBD1. V lost 5 bases and J lost 4; bases outside the gene matches: 4. There are 13 residues in the CDR3. Germline V gene data show CDR1 as LNHDA and CDR2 as SQIVND (reference sequence). CDR3: CASSARGLYEQYF. In DNA form, the CDR3 reads TGTGCCAGTAGTGCCAGGGGGCTTTACGAGCAGTACTTC.

CDR3 nucleotides: TGTGCCAGCGCCGGGGGCCTTGCCTACGAGCAGTACTTC. Translated, it gives CASAGGLAYEQYF. The chain joins TRBV27 to TRBJ2-7; the D gene could be TRBD1 or TRBD2 (6 bases each). Per the germline V gene, CDR1 is MNHEY and CDR2 is SMNVEV (reference sequence). V was pared by 8 bases and J by 2 bases, with 13 bases between. This CDR3 is 13 amino acids long.

The chain couples TRBV9 to TRBJ2-1; no firm D call. Trimming removed 3 bases at V and 11 bases at J, with 15 bases between. The germline gives CDR1 SGDLS, CDR2 YYNGEE. The CDR3 consists of 13 residues. The CDR3 sequence: CASSAGPQDQQFF. The CDR3 nucleotides are TGTGCCAGCAGCGCCGGGCCCCAGGACCAGCAGTTCTTC.

V is TRBV19 and J is TRBJ2-1; 8 nucleotides align to TRBD1. The V gene end was trimmed by 6 bases and the J gene end by 8 bases; junction bases not matched to a gene: 15. The CDR3 consists of 16 residues. Germline V gives CDR1 LNHDA, CDR2 SQIVND (reference sequence). CDR3 in DNA: TGTGCCAGTAGATACAGGGGGGCAGGCCCAATCGATGAGCAGTTCTTC. Protein sequence: CASRYRGAGPIDEQFF.

This clone was observed a handful of times. This chain connects TRBV7-8 to TRBJ1-5; no clear D. This CDR3 region has 15 residues. Trimming left V 4 bases short and J 1 base short, with 11 bases between. Per germline, CDR1 SGHVS and CDR2 FQNEAQ. CDR3 sequence: CASSYSGESNQPQHF. Here the CDR3 DNA reads TGTGCCAGCAGCTATAGCGGAGAGAGCAATCAGCCCCAGCATTTT. Variable domain in full (rest from reference TRBV7-8 and TRBJ1-5): GAGVSQSPRYKVAKRGQDVALRCDPISGHVSLFWYQQALGQGPEFLTYFQNEAQLDKSGLPSDRFFAERPEGSVSTLKIQRTQQEDSAVYLCASSYSGESNQPQHFGDGTRLSIL.

The chain couples TRBV10-3 to TRBJ2-1; D possibly uses TRBD1 or TRBD2 (6 bases each). Per germline, CDR1 ENHRY and CDR2 SYGVKD. V was trimmed by 3 bases and J by 1 base, leaving 10 bases between them. The CDR3 has 15 amino acids. In nucleotides, the CDR3 is TGTGCCATCAGTGACGGGGGCACATCCTACAATGAGCAGTTCTTC. This codes for CAISDGGTSYNEQFF.

The gene calls are TRBV7-6 and TRBJ1-5; D might be TRBD1 (5 bases). V was trimmed by 3 bases and J by 7 bases, leaving 13 bases between them. CDR3 length: 14 amino acids. Germline V gene lookup returns CDR1 SGHVS and CDR2 FNYEAQ. CDR3 protein: CASSLGEGRQPQHF. The DNA of the CDR3 is TGTGCCAGCAGCTTGGGGGAAGGGCGGCAGCCCCAGCATTTT.

The V call is TRBV5-6, the J call TRBJ2-7, with 7 positions matching TRBD2. V dropped 2 bases and J dropped 5; count of bases not matched to a gene: 4. The CDR3 is 13 residues long. Per germline, CDR1 SGHDT and CDR2 YYEEEE. CDR3 nucleotides: TGTGCCAGCAGCTTTAGAGCGGGGCACGAGCAGTACTTC. It specifies CASSFRAGHEQYF.

The V gene is TRBV2, the J gene TRBJ1-2, with a weak D call TRBD1 (6 bases). V lost 7 bases and J 3 bases, leaving 15 bases between the germline ends. Germline V gives CDR1 SNHLY, CDR2 FYNNEI. The CDR3 consists of 14 residues. This CDR3 reads CASIPRGVHYGYTF. The CDR3 nucleotides read TGTGCCAGCATACCCAGGGGAGTCCACTATGGCTACACCTTC.

The rearrangement uses TRBV6-5 and TRBJ1-2; D unclear. Trimming shortened V by 2 bases and J by 5 bases, and 9 bases separated the two germline ends. Germline lookup yields CDR1 MNHEY and CDR2 SVGAGI. The CDR3 covers 13 residues. Here the CDR3 DNA reads TGTGCCAGCAGTTACCTATCAGGATATGGCTACACCTTC. It specifies CASSYLSGYGYTF.

J is TRBJ2-1 and V is TRBV4-3, with D possibly matching TRBD2 (6 bases). The V end lost 1 base, the J end lost 4 bases, and 11 bases lay between the germline ends. The CDR3 runs to 15 residues. CDR1 is LGHNA and CDR2 is YSLEER in the germline V gene. The CDR3 nucleotides read TGCGCCAGCAGCCAAGTCCTAGCGTCATACAATGAGCAGTTCTTC. It translates to CASSQVLASYNEQFF.

The V and J genes are TRBV4-1 and TRBJ1-4, with no clear D. The CDR3 totals 17 residues. The V gene lost 1 base and the J gene lost 7 bases, with 19 bases spanning the gap. The germline gives CDR1 MGHRA, CDR2 YSYEKL. The CDR3 is CASSQGPGLLGSEKLFF. The CDR3 DNA sequence: TGCGCCAGCAGCCAAGGCCCGGGTCTCCTTGGGAGTGAAAAACTGTTTTTT.

V is TRBV15 and J is TRBJ1-4; 7 bases are shared with TRBD1. Germline CDR1 LNHNV, CDR2 YYDKDF (reference sequence). V lost 1 base to trimming and J lost 7 bases; unmatched junction nucleotides: 9. This CDR3 spans 16 amino acids. Here the CDR3 DNA reads TGTGCCACCAGCAGAGCCGGGACAGTATTTTCTGAAAAACTGTTTTTT. Its translation is CATSRAGTVFSEKLFF.

The V call is TRBV9, the J call TRBJ2-3; TRBD2 matches 15 bases. V was clipped by 2 bases and J by 2 bases; unmatched bases: 6. Germline V gene lookup returns CDR1 SGDLS and CDR2 YYNGEE. This CDR3 has 18 residues. The CDR3 loop reads CASSVGLAGGPSTDTQYF. CDR3 DNA: TGTGCCAGCAGCGTCGGACTAGCGGGGGGGCCCTCCACAGATACGCAGTATTTT.

This chain links TRBV4-2 with TRBJ2-7; the D is unclear. Trimming removed 3 bases at V and 6 bases at J, with 18 bases between. Germline CDR1 LGHNA, CDR2 YNFKEQ. This CDR3 comprises 15 residues. The CDR3 DNA reads as TGTGCCAGCAGCCATTCCTGGGGAACCTCTTCCGAGCAGTACTTC. Translating gives CASSHSWGTSSEQYF.